This T cell receptor beta chain was sequenced for a study of prognosis after radiotherapy for stage I lung cancer. Two-round multiplex PCR, the amplification method, yielded TCR beta CDR3 from genomic DNA. The authors ran first-round PCR with primers specific to each TRBV and TRBJ gene. Via MiXCR, TCRdb re-called the multiplex PCR reads, giving one row per CDR3 protein. Here the sample spans around 11,000 distinct CDR3 sequences, roughly 51% being singletons. The sequence was collected from a donor aged 50 or older with non-small cell lung cancer. Material: PBMCs, obtained before or after stereotactic body radiation therapy (not recorded which).

The CDR3 DNA sequence: TGTGCCAGCAGTTACCCCCGGGCGGCGGGGGCCAACGTCCTGACTTTC. This sequence encodes CASSYPRAAGANVLTF. This rearrangement joins TRBV28 to TRBJ2-6, with D uncertain. Germline CDR1 is MDHEN and CDR2 is SYDVKM. The CDR3 is 16 residues long. V was pared by 4 bases and J by 4 bases, with 14 bases between.